These 26 T cell receptor beta chains were all obtained from the same sample, sequenced in a study of long-term antiretroviral therapy in people with HIV (dated by TCRdb to the early 2020s). The immunoSEQ hsTCRB v3.0 assay was used at survey level resolution to sequence the TRB variable region. TCRdb took this table from immuneACCESS and kept in-frame rearrangements with V and J called. Such tables lack part of the clones; where checked against another copy, unresolved V genes explain under half of the gap, and the rest is unexplained. The sample data list 20,000 to 25,000 clones, and 82% of these were observed just once. The ten largest clones take up 8.1% of the sample. The sample was unsorted PBMCs, taken at the start of antiretroviral therapy. The receptor source for this set is a man aged 45-65 years with HIV.

This chain uses TRBV28 with TRBJ2-7; TRBD1 or TRBD2 may be the D gene (5 bases each). From germline, CDR1 is MDHEN and CDR2 SYDVKM. The CDR3 is 16 residues long. V was trimmed by 1 base and J by 4 bases, leaving 17 bases between them. The chain's CDR3 is CASSLFGTGRFYEQYF. In DNA, the CDR3 is TGTGCCAGCAGTTTATTTGGGACCGGGCGGTTTTACGAGCAGTACTTC. Using reference TRBV28 and TRBJ2-7 for the parts outside the CDR3, the full variable domain is DVKVTQSSRYLVKRTGEKVFLECVQDMDHENMFWYRQDPGLGLRLIYFSYDVKMKEKGDIPEGYSVSREKKERFSLILESASTNQTSMYLCASSLFGTGRFYEQYFGPGTRLTVT.

This clone was counted between two and nine times. The rearrangement uses TRBV9 and TRBJ2-7; 8 bases align to TRBD1. Germline V lookup: CDR1 SGDLS, CDR2 YYNGEE. The V segment lost 4 bases and the J segment 3 bases; nucleotides outside the gene matches: 6. This CDR3 contains 14 residues. CDR3 DNA: TGTGCCAGCAGCCCAGGGGGACAGGACTACGAGCAGTACTTC. As protein: CASSPGGQDYEQYF.

The chain uses TRBV5-1 and TRBJ1-6, with 8 bases lining up with TRBD1. The length of the CDR3 is 14 residues. From germline, CDR1 is SGHRS and CDR2 YFSETQ. V lost 4 bases and J lost 8; bases outside the gene matches: 5. The CDR3 region has the DNA TGCGCCAGCAGCGTCAGGGGGCGAGATTCACCCCTCCACTTT. Protein product: CASSVRGRDSPLHF.

This chain uses TRBV27 with TRBJ2-1; 10 nucleotides line up with TRBD1. Trimming at V came to 4 bases and at J to 6 bases, leaving 6 bases not matched to a gene. The CDR3 spans 15 residues. CDR1 is MNHEY, CDR2 SMNVEV, per germline (reference sequence). CDR3 bases: TGTGCCAGCAGTTCGGGACAGGGGTTTAGCAATGAGCAGTTCTTC. It yields the protein CASSSGQGFSNEQFF.

The chain recombines TRBV10-3 with TRBJ2-7; perhaps TRBD1 as D (6 bases). The CDR3 is 16 residues long. CDR1 is ENHRY and CDR2 is SYGVKD in the germline V gene. V was pared by 6 bases and J by 4 bases, with 22 bases between. The CDR3 reads CAISERYDRFMYEQYF. CDR3 DNA sequence: TGTGCCATCAGCGAGAGGTACGACAGGTTTATGTACGAGCAGTACTTC.

The chain uses TRBV28 and TRBJ1-4; 9 positions match TRBD1. CDR1 MDHEN and CDR2 SYDVKM come from the germline V gene. The junction had 14 bases not matched to a gene; V was cut back by 8 bases and J by 7 bases. The CDR3 covers 16 residues. The chain's CDR3 is CASGFILGQGGEKLFF. CDR3 coding DNA: TGTGCCAGCGGGTTTATCTTGGGACAGGGAGGTGAAAAACTGTTTTTT. Drawing the rest from reference TRBV28 and TRBJ1-4, the complete variable domain is DVKVTQSSRYLVKRTGEKVFLECVQDMDHENMFWYRQDPGLGLRLIYFSYDVKMKEKGDIPEGYSVSREKKERFSLILESASTNQTSMYLCASGFILGQGGEKLFFGSGTQLSVL.

The rearrangement links TRBV28 to TRBJ2-7, with a weak D call TRBD2 (7 bases). This CDR3 region has 13 residues. Germline CDR1 reads MDHEN; CDR2 reads SYDVKM. V dropped 8 bases and J dropped 2 bases, with 13 bases sitting between them. In DNA, the CDR3 is TGTGCCAGCCTCGGGGGGCCGGCCTACGAGCAGTACTTC. Amino acid sequence: CASLGGPAYEQYF.

The V and J genes are TRBV30 and TRBJ1-1; TRBD1 might be the D (6 bases). Deletions cut 4 bases from V and 0 bases from J, with 12 bases between. This CDR3 spans 14 amino acids. Germline CDR1 GTSNPN, CDR2 SVGIG (reference sequence). The CDR3 region is CAWTDGQLNTEAFF. The CDR3 DNA is TGTGCCTGGACCGACGGACAGCTGAACACTGAAGCTTTCTTT.

The rearrangement links TRBV7-9 to TRBJ1-1; tentative D call: TRBD1 (5 bases). Germline CDR1 reads SEHNR; CDR2 reads FQNEAQ (reference sequence). There are 18 residues in the CDR3. V was shortened by 5 bases and J by 1 base, with 23 bases between the two germline ends. DNA for the CDR3: TGTGCCAGCAGCCGAGGGACGCTAGGCCGCGGGGGGAACACTGAAGCTTTCTTT. Protein: CASSRGTLGRGGNTEAFF.

The chain recombines TRBV11-3 with TRBJ2-1; 10 bases fit TRBD1. This CDR3 is 15 amino acids long. The germline gives CDR1 SGHNT, CDR2 YENEEA. V dropped 5 bases and J dropped 7; count of bases not matched to a gene: 8. The CDR3 is CASSLGQGEMNEQFF. In DNA form, the CDR3 reads TGTGCCAGCAGCCTCGGACAGGGGGAAATGAATGAGCAGTTCTTC.

The rearrangement links TRBV5-5 to TRBJ2-3, with TRBD2 matching over 11 bases. Germline V gene data show CDR1 as SGHKS and CDR2 as YYEKEE (reference sequence). There are 15 residues in the CDR3. The V segment lost 1 base and the J segment 7 bases; nucleotides outside the gene matches: 5. CDR3 nucleotide sequence: TGTGCCAGCAGCTTGTGGACTAGCGGGTTATATACGCAGTATTTT. This encodes CASSLWTSGLYTQYF. Together with reference TRBV5-5 and TRBJ2-3, the CDR3 gives the full variable domain: DAGVTQSPTHLIKTRGQQVTLRCSPISGHKSVSWYQQVLGQGPQFIFQYYEKEERGRGNFPDRFSARQFPNYSSELNVNALLLGDSALYLCASSLWTSGLYTQYFGPGTRLTVL.

CDR3 in DNA: TGTGCCAGCAGGCGTAGACAGGTTTTTATGCCAGAAGAGACCCAGTACTTC. It translates to CASRRRQVFMPEETQYF. V and J are TRBV7-2 and TRBJ2-5, with a tentative D call TRBD1 (6 bases). V lost 6 bases, J lost 3 bases, and 23 bases lay in between. Germline lookup yields CDR1 SGHTA and CDR2 FQGNSA. The CDR3 consists of 17 residues.

This clone was picked up one time. The chain links TRBV7-2 to TRBJ1-1, with D hard to call. The V gene lost 1 base and the J gene lost 4 bases, with 16 bases spanning the gap. Germline CDR1 reads SGHTA; CDR2 reads FQGNSA. This CDR3 comprises 16 residues. CDR3: CASSLGGSRRSTEAFF. CDR3 nucleotide sequence: TGTGCCAGCAGCTTAGGAGGTTCGAGGAGAAGCACTGAAGCTTTCTTT.

The chain combines TRBV7-2 with TRBJ1-5; possibly TRBD1 for D (6 bases). The CDR3 sequence is 17 residues long. CDR1 and CDR2 from the germline V gene are SGHTA and FQGNSA. V lost 1 base and J 5 bases, leaving 18 bases between the germline ends. The CDR3 DNA reads TGTGCCAGCAGCTTAGAGGGGGACACCGGGGGGGATCAGCCCCAGCATTTT. Translation gives CASSLEGDTGGDQPQHF.

The V and J genes are TRBV6-1 and TRBJ2-7, with D perhaps matching TRBD2 (7 bases). Germline V CDR1 and CDR2: MNHNS, SASEGT. The CDR3 totals 14 residues. V was pared by 10 bases and J by 2 bases, with 18 bases between. The DNA for the CDR3 is TGTGCCATAGCCTTGAGGGGGGGAACCTACGAGCAGTACTTC. It specifies CAIALRGGTYEQYF.

V is TRBV19 and J is TRBJ2-7; TRBD2 might be the D (5 bases). Between the trimmed V and J ends, which lost 3 bases and 0 bases, there was a span of 9 bases. The germline V gene has CDR1 LNHDA and CDR2 SQIVND (reference sequence). The CDR3 is 14 residues long. The CDR3 nucleotides read TGTGCCAGTAGTATGAGAGGGATCTCCTACGAGCAGTACTTC. Translating it yields CASSMRGISYEQYF.

This clone came up a few times. The V gene is TRBV19, the J gene TRBJ1-2, with D possibly matching TRBD1 (5 bases). This CDR3 has 15 amino acids. The V gene lost 4 bases and the J gene lost 7 bases, with 19 bases spanning the gap. The germline CDR1 and CDR2 sequences are LNHDA and SQIVND (reference sequence). The CDR3 DNA reads as TGTGCCAGTAGTAAAAACCAGCGGCCTACAGGTGGCTACACCTTC. Translation: CASSKNQRPTGGYTF.

The chain carries TRBV4-1 and TRBJ1-1; TRBD1 matches at 7 bases. V shed 4 bases, J shed 5 bases, and the junction held 7 bases outside the gene matches. Germline loops: CDR1 MGHRA, CDR2 YSYEKL. The CDR3 consists of 14 residues. CDR3 nucleotides: TGCGCCAGCAGCCCTTCAGGGGGGGAGACTGAAGCTTTCTTT. It translates to CASSPSGGETEAFF.

As DNA, the CDR3 is TGCGCCAGCAGCCCATGGACAGGGATTGAGCAGTTCTTC. Its protein is CASSPWTGIEQFF. J is TRBJ2-1 and V is TRBV5-1, with TRBD1 matching 8 bases. This CDR3 contains 13 residues. Per the germline V gene, CDR1 is SGHRS and CDR2 is YFSETQ. The V segment lost 4 bases and the J segment 9 bases; nucleotides outside the gene matches: 6.

The rearrangement uses TRBV28 and TRBJ2-5; D unresolved. Deletions cut 1 base from V and 5 bases from J, with 11 bases between. This CDR3 is built from 14 residues. Germline CDR1 and CDR2: MDHEN and SYDVKM. The chain's CDR3 is CASSLSLPSETQYF. The CDR3, as DNA: TGTGCCAGCAGTTTATCCCTTCCATCTGAGACCCAGTACTTC.

In DNA, the CDR3 is TGCAGCGTTGCTACGGCGCGGATGGAAGGTATCGGCTACACCTTC. Protein sequence: CSVATARMEGIGYTF. The rearrangement joins TRBV29-1 to TRBJ1-2; D is ambiguous. Germline V gene sequence: CDR1 SQVTM, CDR2 ANQGSEA. V was shortened by 4 bases and J by 8 bases, with 23 bases between the two germline ends. The CDR3 runs 15 residues.

The chain couples TRBV7-2 to TRBJ2-3; D possibly corresponds to TRBD1 (6 bases). Germline lookup yields CDR1 SGHTA and CDR2 FQGNSA. CDR3 length: 13 amino acids. Between the trimmed V and J ends, which lost 5 bases and 6 bases, there was a span of 12 bases. The CDR3 sequence is CASSAQRGDTQYF. DNA for the CDR3: TGTGCCAGCAGCGCCCAGAGGGGGGATACGCAGTATTTT.

This clone has only a few counts. The rearrangement joins TRBV6-1 to TRBJ2-7; perhaps TRBD2 as D (5 bases). The CDR3 is made up of 15 amino acids. The V end was cut by 8 bases, the J end by 2 bases, with 19 bases between. CDR1 is MNHNS and CDR2 is SASEGT in the germline V gene. The DNA for the CDR3 is TGTGCCAGCCGTAAAGAGGACTCCCTGGCCTACGAGCAGTACTTC. This translates into CASRKEDSLAYEQYF.

This chain joins TRBV11-3 and TRBJ2-1; TRBD2 might be the D (6 bases). Germline V gene lookup returns CDR1 SGHNT and CDR2 YENEEA. With 4 bases removed from V and 6 bases from J, the gap between germline ends came to 10 bases. The CDR3 totals 13 residues. The CDR3 spells CASSYAGSNEQFF. For the CDR3, the DNA is TGTGCCAGCAGCTACGCCGGGAGCAATGAGCAGTTCTTC.

The chain joins TRBV7-9 to TRBJ2-7, with 13 bases aligning to TRBD2. V was clipped by 4 bases and J by 4 bases; unmatched bases: 4. This CDR3 is 15 amino acids long. Looked up from germline, CDR1 is SEHNR and CDR2 is FQNEAQ (reference sequence). CDR3 nucleotides: TGTGCCAGCAGCTGGGGGACTAGCGGGGCTTACGAGCAGTACTTC. Protein: CASSWGTSGAYEQYF.

The chain is built from TRBV11-3 and TRBJ2-2; unclear D gene. Germline assignment: CDR1 SGHNT and CDR2 YENEEA. V lost 4 bases, J lost 6 bases, and 12 bases lay in between. The CDR3 is made up of 14 amino acids. The CDR3 sequence: CASSSRGSAGELFF. The CDR3 bases are TGTGCCAGCAGCTCGAGAGGCTCCGCCGGGGAGCTGTTTTTT. The whole variable domain, remainder taken from reference TRBV11-3 and TRBJ2-2, is EAGVVQSPRYKIIEKKQPVAFWCNPISGHNTLYWYLQNLGQGPELLIRYENEEAVDDSQLPKDRFSAERLKGVDSTLKIQPAELGDSAVYLCASSSRGSAGELFFGEGSRLTVL.